Here is one T cell receptor beta chain with its context. These data originate in a study of blood T cell repertoires in COVID-19. Data came from immunoSEQ multiplex PCR; TCRdb stores just in-frame clones and leaves some out. The table includes roughly 250,000 clones, around 82% detected once. Germline loops: CDR1 MNHEY, CDR2 SVGAGI. The CDR3 runs 16 residues. The V gene lost 4 bases and the J gene lost 0 bases, with 13 bases spanning the gap. The J gene is TRBJ1-3, the V gene TRBV6-5; D is possibly TRBD1 (6 bases). The sequenced sample consisted of peripheral blood. The clonotype originates from a woman aged 70-85 years with acute or convalescent COVID-19. CDR3: CASSSGAILSGNTIYF. CDR3 DNA: TGTGCCAGCAGTTCAGGGGCTATCCTCTCTGGAAACACCATATATTTT.